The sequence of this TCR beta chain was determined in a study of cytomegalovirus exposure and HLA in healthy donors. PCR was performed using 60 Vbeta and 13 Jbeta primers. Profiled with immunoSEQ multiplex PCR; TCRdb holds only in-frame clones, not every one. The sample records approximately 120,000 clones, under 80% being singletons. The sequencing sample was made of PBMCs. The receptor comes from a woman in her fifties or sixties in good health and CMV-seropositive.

CDR3 nucleotide sequence: TGTGCCAGCAGTCCCCTCGGAGAGGGGAGGACTGAAGCTTTCTTT. It is translated as CASSPLGEGRTEAFF. The chain uses TRBV6-1 and TRBJ1-1, with D perhaps TRBD1 (5 bases). The germline gives CDR1 MNHNS, CDR2 SASEGT. V shed 5 bases and J shed 5 bases, with 18 bases lying between them. CDR3 length equals 15 residues.